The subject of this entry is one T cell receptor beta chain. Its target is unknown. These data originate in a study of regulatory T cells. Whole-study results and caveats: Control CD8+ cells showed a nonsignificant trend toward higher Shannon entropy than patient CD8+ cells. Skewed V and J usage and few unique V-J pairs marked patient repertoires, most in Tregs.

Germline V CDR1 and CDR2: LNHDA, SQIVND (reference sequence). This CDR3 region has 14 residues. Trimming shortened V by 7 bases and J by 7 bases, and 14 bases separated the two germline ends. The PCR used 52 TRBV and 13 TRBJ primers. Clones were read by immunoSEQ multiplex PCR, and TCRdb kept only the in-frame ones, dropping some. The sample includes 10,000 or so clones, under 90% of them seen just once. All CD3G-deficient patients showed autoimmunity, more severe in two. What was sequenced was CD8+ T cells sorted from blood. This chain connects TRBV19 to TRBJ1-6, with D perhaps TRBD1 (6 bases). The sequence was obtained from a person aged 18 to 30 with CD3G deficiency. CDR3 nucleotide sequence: TGTGCCAGTACCACGGGACACGGAAATTCACCCCTCCACTTT. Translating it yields CASTTGHGNSPLHF.